A single sample gave rise to the 28 T cell receptor beta chains below, sequenced in a study of cytomegalovirus exposure and HLA in healthy donors. 13 Jbeta primers and 60 Vbeta primers were used for the PCR. TCRdb keeps only in-frame clones here, not all; method: immunoSEQ multiplex PCR. The table lists some 150,000 clones, around nine tenths of them singletons. Source material: PBMCs. The source of these receptors is a woman in her twenties or thirties in good health and CMV-seronegative.

This clone was counted once. This rearrangement joins TRBV6-5 to TRBJ2-7; D is possibly TRBD2 (5 bases). The CDR3 runs 14 residues. Per germline, CDR1 MNHEY and CDR2 SVGAGI. V lost 5 bases, J lost 1 base, and 12 bases lay in between. CDR3 coding DNA: TGTGCCAGCAGTCGGGCCCCGGGATCCTACGAGCAGTACTTC. It specifies CASSRAPGSYEQYF.

CDR3 sequence reads: CASSSSSWVDTQYF. CDR3 DNA sequence: TGTGCCAGCAGCTCCTCTAGCTGGGTGGATACGCAGTATTTT. The chain employs TRBV5-4 and TRBJ2-3; a possible D gene is TRBD2 (5 bases). The V gene's germline CDR1 is SGHNT and CDR2 YYREEE (reference sequence). Deletions cut 3 bases from V and 6 bases from J, with 14 bases between. The CDR3 extends over 14 amino acids. The variable domain in full, completed from reference TRBV5-4 and TRBJ2-3, reads ETGVTQSPTHLIKTRGQQVTLRCSSQSGHNTVSWYQQALGQGPQFIFQYYREEENGRGNFPPRFSGLQFPNYSSELNVNALELDDSALYLCASSSSSWVDTQYFGPGTRLTVL.

The CDR3 DNA is TGTGCCAGCAGCTTAGCCCCACAAGAGACCCAGTACTTC. Protein: CASSLAPQETQYF. The genes are TRBV11-2 and TRBJ2-5; no clear D gene. Germline V gene sequence: CDR1 SGHAT, CDR2 FQNNGV. The CDR3 extends over 13 amino acids. The ends were cut back, 1 base at V and 2 bases at J, with 5 bases in the middle.

The chain employs TRBV7-8 and TRBJ2-1, with D unclear. The V and J ends lost 2 bases and 4 bases respectively, with 3 bases between them. Germline CDR1 and CDR2: SGHVS and FQNEAQ. CDR3 size: 12 residues. In DNA, the CDR3 is TGTGCCAGCAGCTTACTTTACAATGAGCAGTTCTTC. This translates into CASSLLYNEQFF. Full variable domain (missing parts from reference TRBV7-8 and TRBJ2-1): GAGVSQSPRYKVAKRGQDVALRCDPISGHVSLFWYQQALGQGPEFLTYFQNEAQLDKSGLPSDRFFAERPEGSVSTLKIQRTQQEDSAVYLCASSLLYNEQFFGPGTRLTVL.

This clone came up once. V and J are TRBV27 and TRBJ2-7, with 8 bases identical to TRBD2. The germline CDR1 and CDR2 sequences are MNHEY and SMNVEV (reference sequence). Trimming cost V 3 bases and J 4 bases; bases outside gene matches: 8. The CDR3 covers 15 residues. The CDR3, as DNA: TGTGCCAGCAGTTTTCGGGGGGGCCAGACTTACGAGCAGTACTTC. Translation gives CASSFRGGQTYEQYF.

The count of this clone is one. This chain joins TRBV7-8 and TRBJ1-2, with TRBD1 as a possible D gene (6 bases). Trimming left V 4 bases short and J 5 bases short, with 17 bases between. Germline V gene lookup returns CDR1 SGHVS and CDR2 FQNEAQ. The CDR3 covers 15 residues. The CDR3 is CASSSRQGQWYGYTF. CDR3 nucleotide sequence: TGTGCCAGCAGCTCACGGCAGGGGCAATGGTATGGCTACACCTTC.

V is TRBV6-1 and J is TRBJ1-5; TRBD1 matches 7 bases. This CDR3 has 13 amino acids. Trimming at V came to 6 bases and at J to 6 bases, leaving 5 bases not matched to a gene. The germline CDR1 and CDR2 sequences are MNHNS and SASEGT. The chain's CDR3 is CASRPQGLQPQHF. The DNA of the CDR3 is TGTGCCAGCAGACCACAGGGGCTTCAGCCCCAGCATTTT.

This clone was counted between two and nine times. This chain connects TRBV29-1 to TRBJ2-6; D uncertain. The CDR3 sequence is 13 residues long. Germline lookup yields CDR1 SQVTM and CDR2 ANQGSEA. V lost 6 bases and J 0 bases, leaving 6 bases between the germline ends. Here the CDR3 reads CSVFISGANVLTF. The CDR3 bases are TGCAGCGTATTCATCTCTGGGGCCAACGTCCTGACTTTC.

The chain is built from TRBV9 and TRBJ2-1, with 7 bases fitting TRBD1. Germline V gene sequence: CDR1 SGDLS, CDR2 YYNGEE. The CDR3 extends over 17 amino acids. The V and J ends lost 0 bases and 0 bases, in that order; junction bases with no gene match: 6. The DNA of the CDR3 is TGTGCCAGCAGCGTAGAATCAGGGGGTCGCTCCTACAATGAGCAGTTCTTC. Translated: CASSVESGGRSYNEQFF.

The V and J genes are TRBV6-1 and TRBJ1-5; D perhaps matches TRBD1 (5 bases). Germline V gene data show CDR1 as MNHNS and CDR2 as SASEGT. The CDR3 spans 14 residues. Trimming stripped 5 bases from V and 1 base from J, with 9 bases between. This CDR3 is CASSHQGSNQPQHF. In DNA form, the CDR3 reads TGTGCCAGCAGTCACCAGGGAAGCAATCAGCCCCAGCATTTT.

A single count supports this clone. The chain uses TRBV12-2 and TRBJ1-3; TRBD1 was called by the table and not checked on the DNA. TRBV12-2 is a listed pseudogene. The CDR3 consists of 16 residues. The CDR3 nucleotides are TGTGCAAGTCGCTTAGAACAGGGGGAGTTCGGAAACACCATATATTTT. Its protein product is CASRLEQGEFGNTIYF.

The chain recombines TRBV7-2 with TRBJ2-7; TRBD2 might be the D (6 bases). Per the germline V gene, CDR1 is SGHTA and CDR2 is FQGNSA. The germline V and J ends were trimmed by 1 base and 3 bases, with 13 bases remaining between them. The CDR3 consists of 15 residues. Written as DNA, the CDR3 is TGTGCCAGCAGCTTAGAAACGGGACTCAGCTACGAGCAGTACTTC. It encodes CASSLETGLSYEQYF.

The V and J genes are TRBV19 and TRBJ2-3; tentative D call: TRBD1 (6 bases). Trimming took 3 bases from V and 0 from J, leaving 10 bases between them. Germline V CDR1 and CDR2: LNHDA, SQIVND (reference sequence). CDR3 length: 15 amino acids. CDR3 residues: CASSIRTASTDTQYF. CDR3 DNA sequence: TGTGCCAGTAGTATTAGGACAGCGAGCACAGATACGCAGTATTTT.

This CDR3 reads CASSPVAGGRYGYTF. The CDR3 DNA reads as TGTGCCAGCTCACCAGTGGCCGGGGGGCGCTATGGCTACACCTTC. V is TRBV18 and J is TRBJ1-2, with D tentatively TRBD1 (6 bases). The CDR3 runs 15 residues. CDR1 is KGHSH and CDR2 is LQKENI in the germline V gene. Trimming shortened V by 2 bases and J by 4 bases, and 14 bases separated the two germline ends. The full variable domain, in which reference TRBV18 and TRBJ1-2 provide the parts outside the CDR3, is NAGVMQNPRHLVRRRGQEARLRCSPMKGHSHVYWYRQLPEEGLKFMVYLQKENIIDESGMPKERFSAEFPKEGPSILRIQQVVRGDSAAYFCASSPVAGGRYGYTFGSGTRLTVV.

The gene calls are TRBV28 and TRBJ2-5; D uncertain. Between the trimmed V and J ends, which lost 3 bases and 11 bases, there was a span of 13 bases. CDR3 length: 12 amino acids. The germline V gene has CDR1 MDHEN and CDR2 SYDVKM. The CDR3 here is CASSFVKLEQYF. CDR3 DNA: TGTGCCAGCAGTTTTGTAAAGCTAGAGCAGTACTTC. Filled out from reference TRBV28 and TRBJ2-5, the complete variable domain reads DVKVTQSSRYLVKRTGEKVFLECVQDMDHENMFWYRQDPGLGLRLIYFSYDVKMKEKGDIPEGYSVSREKKERFSLILESASTNQTSMYLCASSFVKLEQYFGPGTRLLVL.

The chain links TRBV4-3 to TRBJ2-3, with D possibly TRBD2 on 7 matching bases. Trimming stripped 0 bases from V and 4 bases from J, with 14 bases between. Per the germline V gene, CDR1 is LGHNA and CDR2 is YSLEER. The CDR3 consists of 16 residues. CDR3 sequence: CASSQEGASGADTQYF. The DNA for the CDR3 is TGCGCCAGCAGCCAAGAGGGGGCTAGCGGTGCAGATACGCAGTATTTT.

This chain uses TRBV7-9 with TRBJ2-1; 7 nucleotides line up with TRBD2. The CDR3 is 14 residues long. Per the germline V gene, CDR1 is SEHNR and CDR2 is FQNEAQ (reference sequence). The V gene end was trimmed by 2 bases and the J gene end by 10 bases; junction bases not matched to a gene: 8. CDR3 bases: TGTGCCAGCAGCTTATTGGCGGGAGCTGGCGAGCAGTTCTTC. This translates into CASSLLAGAGEQFF.

The chain has TRBV11-2 and TRBJ2-7, with D possibly matching TRBD1 (6 bases). The CDR3 sequence is 13 residues long. Per the germline V gene, CDR1 is SGHAT and CDR2 is FQNNGV. The V gene lost 4 bases and the J gene lost 3 bases, with 10 bases spanning the gap. This CDR3 is CASSSPQGYEQYF. As DNA, the CDR3 is TGTGCCAGCAGCTCTCCACAGGGCTACGAGCAGTACTTC. Complete variable domain (other parts from reference TRBV11-2 and TRBJ2-7): EAGVAQSPRYKIIEKRQSVAFWCNPISGHATLYWYQQILGQGPKLLIQFQNNGVVDDSQLPKDRFSAERLKGVDSTLKIQPAKLEDSAVYLCASSSPQGYEQYFGPGTRLTVT.

The chain couples TRBV28 to TRBJ2-7; TRBD2 matches 13 bases. The V and J ends lost 4 bases and 5 bases, in that order; junction bases with no gene match: 11. The CDR3 sequence is 17 residues long. Germline V gene data show CDR1 as MDHEN and CDR2 as SYDVKM. CDR3 sequence: CASSSRPTSGRFHEQYF. DNA of the CDR3: TGTGCCAGCAGTTCCCGACCGACTAGCGGGAGGTTCCACGAGCAGTACTTC.

This clone showed up just once. The V call is TRBV6-6, the J call TRBJ2-5, with D possibly TRBD1 on 6 matching bases. The J call is uncertain, as TRBJ2-7 better fits the DNA end. The CDR3 runs to 13 residues. From germline, CDR1 is MNHNY and CDR2 SVGAGI (reference sequence). In DNA, the CDR3 is TGTGCCACTCTAAAAACAGGGACCTACGAGCAGTACTTC. Its translation: CATLKTGTYEQYF.

V gene TRBV15 combines with J gene TRBJ1-1, with no clear D. The V end lost 6 bases, the J end lost 3 bases, and 5 bases lay between the germline ends. Germline V gene sequence: CDR1 LNHNV, CDR2 YYDKDF (reference sequence). The CDR3 is 11 residues long. This CDR3 reads CATRHHTEAFF. The CDR3 nucleotides read TGTGCCACCAGACACCACACTGAAGCTTTCTTT.

The chain is built from TRBV9 and TRBJ2-2; D unresolved. CDR3 length: 14 residues. Trimming removed 4 bases at V and 3 bases at J, with 10 bases between. Per germline, CDR1 SGDLS and CDR2 YYNGEE. The CDR3 protein is CASSPPTDTGELFF. Here the CDR3 DNA reads TGTGCCAGCAGCCCTCCCACAGACACCGGGGAGCTGTTTTTT.

This clone was found once. V is TRBV7-9 and J is TRBJ2-7; 11 bases agree with TRBD2. The CDR3 spans 14 residues. The V segment lost 5 bases and the J segment 4 bases; nucleotides outside the gene matches: 4. Looked up from germline, CDR1 is SEHNR and CDR2 is FQNEAQ (reference sequence). CDR3 nucleotides: TGTGCCAGCAGCGACGGGACTAGCGGATACGAGCAGTACTTC. It translates to CASSDGTSGYEQYF. Variable domain in full (rest from reference TRBV7-9 and TRBJ2-7): DTGVSQNPRHKITKRGQNVTFRCDPISEHNRLYWYRQTLGQGPEFLTYFQNEAQLEKSRLLSDRFSAERPKGSFSTLEIQRTEQGDSAMYLCASSDGTSGYEQYFGPGTRLTVT.

This clone was counted a few times. The chain recombines TRBV15 with TRBJ2-5; TRBD2 matches at 8 bases. Germline V gene lookup returns CDR1 LNHNV and CDR2 YYDKDF (reference sequence). There are 15 residues in the CDR3. The V and J ends lost 0 bases and 4 bases, in that order; junction bases with no gene match: 4. The CDR3 is CATSRDRGGGETQYF. CDR3 coding DNA: TGTGCCACCAGCAGAGATCGGGGGGGCGGAGAGACCCAGTACTTC.

CDR3 loop: CASSTGGVGTDTQYF. DNA of the CDR3: TGTGCCAGCAGCACGGGGGGCGTGGGCACAGATACGCAGTATTTT. This chain joins TRBV5-4 and TRBJ2-3; possibly TRBD2 for D (7 bases). Germline V gene sequence: CDR1 SGHNT, CDR2 YYREEE (reference sequence). V lost 4 bases to trimming and J lost 1 base, with 13 bases between them. The CDR3 totals 15 residues.

The chain is built from TRBV19 and TRBJ2-2; D possibly corresponds to TRBD2 (6 bases). CDR1 is LNHDA and CDR2 is SQIVND in the germline V gene (reference sequence). V was shortened by 6 bases and J by 0 bases, with 8 bases between the two germline ends. The CDR3 length is 14 residues. In DNA, the CDR3 is TGTGCCAGTAGACCTAGCGCGAACACCGGGGAGCTGTTTTTT. Protein sequence: CASRPSANTGELFF.

The V call is TRBV5-1, the J call TRBJ2-1; 8 bases line up with TRBD1. V trimming: 0 bases; J trimming: 6 bases; junction bases outside the gene matches: 2. The germline CDR1 and CDR2 sequences are SGHRS and YFSETQ. The CDR3 length is 14 residues. The CDR3: CASSLGTGFNEQFF. The CDR3, as DNA: TGCGCCAGCAGCTTGGGGACAGGGTTCAATGAGCAGTTCTTC.

The V gene is TRBV12-1, the J gene TRBJ2-4; TRBD2, the table's D call, lacks a check against the DNA. TRBV12-1 is flagged as a pseudogene. This CDR3 has 19 amino acids. The CDR3 is CATEPVGLAGLIAKNIQYF. CDR3 nucleotides: TGTGCCACGGAGCCGGTCGGACTAGCTGGGTTGATCGCCAAAAACATTCAGTACTTC.